Below are 6 T cell receptor beta chains sequenced from a single sample in a study of beta chain features in type 1 diabetes. Study results and limitations: Shortening that was moderate but significant affected the TCRB CDR3s of Type 1 diabetes patients in all four CD4+ subsets.

These TCRs are of unknown antigen specificity. Every isolated RNA sample was fully reverse transcribed, so sequencing captured expressed TCRB transcripts. Produced via immunoSEQ multiplex PCR; TCRdb's table is partial and in-frame only. The sample lists over 650,000 clones, about 14% occurring once. Sequencing was carried out using naive CD4+ T cells from blood. The source is a man younger than 30 with type 1 diabetes.

This chain links TRBV11-1 with TRBJ2-3, with TRBD2 matching over 8 bases. The germline CDR1 and CDR2 sequences are SGHAT and FQDESV (reference sequence). J gave up 8 bases and V 5 bases, and 3 bases lay outside the gene matches. The CDR3 covers 12 residues. CDR3 residues: CASSPGGATQYF. The CDR3 bases are TGTGCCAGCAGCCCGGGGGGGGCTACGCAGTATTTT.

The genes are TRBV2 and TRBJ2-4; D gene uncertain. CDR3 size: 14 residues. V lost 2 bases, J lost 6 bases, and 11 bases lay in between. The germline V gene has CDR1 SNHLY and CDR2 FYNNEI. CDR3 region: CASSEIGLGNIQYF. Written as DNA, the CDR3 is TGTGCCAGCAGTGAAATAGGGTTGGGAAACATTCAGTACTTC.

J is TRBJ1-2 and V is TRBV30; 9 nucleotides align to TRBD1. The germline CDR1 and CDR2 sequences are GTSNPN and SVGIG (reference sequence). With V trimmed by 8 bases and J by 3 bases, 22 bases remained unmatched. The CDR3 contains 18 residues. CDR3 protein: CAADAHRQGDIGYYGYTF. For the CDR3, the DNA is TGTGCCGCCGATGCCCACCGACAGGGGGATATCGGGTACTATGGCTACACCTTC.

The rearrangement links TRBV30 to TRBJ2-1, with D maybe TRBD1 (5 bases). CDR3 size: 11 residues. CDR1 GTSNPN and CDR2 SVGIG come from the germline V gene (reference sequence). The V end was cut by 0 bases, the J end by 15 bases, with 12 bases between. CDR3 region: CAWSVVQGLFF. CDR3 coding DNA: TGTGCCTGGAGTGTTGTGCAGGGCCTGTTCTTC.

This clone was seen a few times. V gene TRBV14 combines with J gene TRBJ2-2; 9 bases map to TRBD1. CDR3 length equals 17 residues. Per germline, CDR1 SGHDN and CDR2 FVKESK. V was pared by 4 bases and J by 7 bases, with 13 bases of the junction left unmatched. CDR3 amino acids: CASSPSSGTGYLGELFF. The CDR3 DNA follows: TGTGCCAGCAGCCCTTCCTCGGGGACAGGGTATCTCGGGGAGCTGTTTTTT.

In this sample, this clone turned up a few times. The rearrangement links TRBV11-1 to TRBJ1-1; D perhaps matches TRBD1 (6 bases). Germline CDR1 SGHAT, CDR2 FQDESV (reference sequence). V lost 11 bases and J 0 bases, leaving 31 bases between the germline ends. The CDR3 has 19 residues. The CDR3 nucleotides read TGTGCCTCCCGAGGAGGGGGGACATCGACCGGGACCATGAACACTGAAGCTTTCTTT. Amino acid sequence: CASRGGGTSTGTMNTEAFF. Full variable domain (missing parts from reference TRBV11-1 and TRBJ1-1): EAEVAQSPRYKITEKSQAVAFWCDPISGHATLYWYRQILGQGPELLVQFQDESVVDDSQLPKDRFSAERLKGVDSTLKIQPAELGDSAMYLCASRGGGTSTGTMNTEAFFGQGTRLTVV.